Many counts were recorded for the clone carrying this TCR beta chain. Antigen: not known. From germline, CDR1 is LGHDT and CDR2 YNNKEL (reference sequence). Deletions cut 5 bases from V and 4 bases from J, with 8 bases between. The length of the CDR3 is 13 residues. Using two-round multiplex PCR, the authors amplified TCR beta CDR3 from genomic DNA. Primers specific to each TRBV and TRBJ gene drove first-round PCR. TCRdb ran MiXCR on the multiplex PCR reads and lists one entry per CDR3 protein. The sample holds approximately 30,000 distinct CDR3 sequences, less than 35% seen once. This entry belongs to a study of prognosis after radiotherapy for stage I lung cancer. Study results and caveats: The question of whether the expanded TCR clones were tumor-specific was not determined. Once stereotactic body radiation therapy had been given, unique TCR clone counts fell, with a median of approximately 9,600 versus 7,200.

Without prior chemotherapy, radiotherapy or other malignancies, every patient was node-negative by CT and PET/CT. J is TRBJ2-2 and V is TRBV3-1; a possible D gene is TRBD1 (6 bases). The TCR sequence derives from a donor over 45 with non-small cell lung cancer. The source material was PBMCs, sampled before or after stereotactic body radiation therapy (not recorded which). Written as DNA, the CDR3 is TGTGCCAGCAGCTACAGGGTCACCGGGGAGCTGTTTTTT. Protein product: CASSYRVTGELFF. The full variable domain, in which reference TRBV3-1 and TRBJ2-2 provide the parts outside the CDR3, is DTAVSQTPKYLVTQMGNDKSIKCEQNLGHDTMYWYKQDSKKFLKIMFSYNNKELIINETVPNRFSPKSPDKAHLNLHINSLELGDSAVYFCASSYRVTGELFFGEGSRLTVL.